Following are 15 T cell receptor beta chains from one sample sequenced in a study of blood T cell repertoires in COVID-19. TCRdb's table, derived via immunoSEQ multiplex PCR, lists solely in-frame clones and lacks some. The sample has under 130,000 clones, about 92% seen once. The specimen was peripheral blood. The receptors stem from a woman aged 80 or over in a cohort sampled during active COVID-19.

This chain joins TRBV28 and TRBJ1-1, with 8 bases identical to TRBD1. In germline, CDR1 is MDHEN, CDR2 SYDVKM. The CDR3 contains 14 residues. V was pared by 6 bases and J by 0 bases, with 3 bases of the junction left unmatched. CDR3 DNA: TGTGCCAGCAGAGGGACAGGTTTGAACACTGAAGCTTTCTTT. It is translated as CASRGTGLNTEAFF.

The V gene is TRBV3-1 (or the pseudogene TRBV3-2), the J gene TRBJ1-2; D is undetermined. V was pared by 0 bases and J by 13 bases, with 12 bases between. Germline values: CDR1 LGHDT, CDR2 YNNKEL (reference sequence). The CDR3 covers 12 residues. This chain's CDR3 is CASSQDYSSCTF. In DNA, the CDR3 is TGTGCCAGCAGCCAAGATTACTCGTCTTGCACCTTC.

This chain uses TRBV5-1 with TRBJ2-4; D is possibly TRBD2 (5 bases). Trimming stripped 0 bases from V and 5 bases from J, with 12 bases between. Germline CDR1 and CDR2: SGHRS and YFSETQ. This CDR3 is built from 15 residues. CDR3 sequence reads: CASSLGVEAQNIQYF. The CDR3 bases are TGCGCCAGCAGCTTGGGGGTGGAGGCCCAAAACATTCAGTACTTC.

The V and J genes are TRBV5-6 and TRBJ2-7; maybe TRBD1 (5 bases). This CDR3 is built from 12 residues. Germline-derived CDR1 and CDR2 are SGHDT and YYEEEE. With 3 bases removed from V and 4 bases from J, the gap between germline ends came to 8 bases. The CDR3 here is CASSSDRYEQYF. For the CDR3, the DNA is TGTGCCAGCAGCTCCGACAGATACGAGCAGTACTTC. Filled out from reference TRBV5-6 and TRBJ2-7, the complete variable domain reads DAGVTQSPTHLIKTRGQQVTLRCSPKSGHDTVSWYQQALGQGPQFIFQYYEEEERQRGNFPDRFSGHQFPNYSSELNVNALLLGDSALYLCASSSDRYEQYFGPGTRLTVT.

In its sample, this clone was seen once. The rearrangement uses TRBV3-1 (or the pseudogene TRBV3-2) and TRBJ2-5; 8 bases map to TRBD1. V gave up 3 bases and J gave up 4 bases; unmatched junction bases: 4. CDR1 and CDR2 (germline): LGHDT, YNNKEL (reference sequence). This CDR3 comprises 14 residues. For the CDR3, the DNA is TGTGCCAGCAGCCACCGGACAGGGAGAGAGACCCAGTACTTC. Translation gives CASSHRTGRETQYF.

The chain combines TRBV6-6 with TRBJ2-3, with TRBD2 matching 13 bases. There are 16 residues in the CDR3. The germline gives CDR1 MNHNY, CDR2 SVGAGI (reference sequence). Trimming removed 5 bases from V and 0 bases from J; junction bases left unmatched: 2. Written as DNA, the CDR3 is TGTGCCAGCAGTGGGACTAGCGGGGTTAGCACAGATACGCAGTATTTT. This codes for CASSGTSGVSTDTQYF.

The chain recombines TRBV7-9 with TRBJ2-3; unclear D gene. The CDR3 runs to 12 residues. Germline values: CDR1 SEHNR, CDR2 FQNEAQ (reference sequence). V lost 10 bases and J lost 2, with 10 bases in between. This CDR3 reads CATEEATDTQYF. The CDR3 bases are TGTGCCACCGAAGAGGCCACAGATACGCAGTATTTT.

The rearrangement uses TRBV6-5 and TRBJ1-2; no definite D call. Trimming pared 2 bases from V and 4 bases from J, leaving 11 bases between. The CDR3 covers 14 residues. Germline V gene lookup returns CDR1 MNHEY and CDR2 SVGAGI. The CDR3 DNA reads as TGTGCCAGCAGTTACCGGGAGGTGGGCTATGGCTACACCTTC. It yields the protein CASSYREVGYGYTF.

The chain recombines TRBV19 with TRBJ2-7; 9 bases fit TRBD1. The CDR3 totals 14 residues. Germline V lookup: CDR1 LNHDA, CDR2 SQIVND (reference sequence). V lost 6 bases and J lost 3; bases outside the gene matches: 6. The CDR3 is CASRRDRVDYEQYF. DNA for the CDR3: TGTGCCAGTAGGAGGGACAGGGTGGACTACGAGCAGTACTTC.

The rearrangement joins TRBV5-1 to TRBJ2-3; D might be TRBD2 (6 bases). V lost 1 base and J lost 0, with 12 bases in between. The germline gives CDR1 SGHRS, CDR2 YFSETQ. The CDR3 contains 16 residues. The CDR3 DNA follows: TGCGCCAGCAGCTTGAATAGCGGAACTAGCACAGATACGCAGTATTTT. Its protein product is CASSLNSGTSTDTQYF.

The chain combines TRBV20-1 with TRBJ1-4; D is unclear. Trimming cost V 7 bases and J 4 bases, with 7 bases left between them. Germline V gives CDR1 DFQATT, CDR2 SNEGSKA (reference sequence). This CDR3 has 11 residues. The chain's CDR3 is CSVENNEKLFF. DNA of the CDR3: TGCAGTGTGGAGAATAATGAAAAACTGTTTTTT.

This clone appeared a few times. This sequence joins TRBV7-2 and TRBJ1-4; unclear D gene. Germline V gene lookup returns CDR1 SGHTA and CDR2 FQGNSA. The CDR3 runs to 14 residues. The V end lost 1 base, the J end lost 4 bases, and 7 bases lay between the germline ends. The CDR3 nucleotides read TGTGCCAGCAGCTTAGGCAGGCATAATGAAAAACTGTTTTTT. Translated: CASSLGRHNEKLFF.

The chain employs TRBV28 and TRBJ1-5; TRBD1 matches 11 bases. CDR1 MDHEN and CDR2 SYDVKM come from the germline V gene. V gave up 3 bases and J gave up 4 bases; unmatched junction bases: 2. This CDR3 is built from 15 residues. CDR3 DNA sequence: TGTGCCAGCAGTTTGGGGACAGGGGGGAATCAGCCCCAGCATTTT. The encoded protein is CASSLGTGGNQPQHF.

The chain carries TRBV5-1 and TRBJ1-1, with 7 bases matching TRBD1. Germline V gene lookup returns CDR1 SGHRS and CDR2 YFSETQ. The CDR3 is made up of 15 amino acids. The J segment lost 1 base and the V segment lost 4 bases, leaving 7 bases of the junction unmatched. The chain's CDR3 is CASSIDRTGNTEAFF. The CDR3 DNA follows: TGCGCCAGCAGCATAGATCGGACAGGGAACACTGAAGCTTTCTTT.

V is TRBV5-1 and J is TRBJ2-7; TRBD1 matches 9 bases. Per the germline V gene, CDR1 is SGHRS and CDR2 is YFSETQ. After removal of 4 bases from V and 5 bases from J, the junction contained 7 bases not matched to a gene. This CDR3 spans 14 amino acids. Here the CDR3 DNA reads TGCGCCAGCAGCGTCGGGACAGGGACGAACGAGCAGTACTTC. Encoded protein: CASSVGTGTNEQYF.